This TCR beta chain is from a study of T-cell reconstitution after alpha-beta-depleted transplantation in children. V lost 1 base to trimming and J lost 1 base; unmatched junction nucleotides: 4. The CDR3 covers 17 residues. Germline assignment: CDR1 KGHSY and CDR2 FQNENV. TCRbeta library preparation incorporated unique molecular identifiers. Via MiXCR, TCRdb re-called the PCR reads, giving one row per CDR3 protein. Here the sample spans over 550,000 distinct CDR3 sequences, about 10% being singletons. The sequencing used PBMCs from the stem cell graft donor, collected from the stem cell graft. The chain links TRBV16 to TRBJ1-1, with 12 bases matching TRBD1. This clonotype was sampled from a human donor who donated a stem cell graft to a child with acute myeloid leukemia. CDR3 bases: TGTGCCAGCAGCCAATATGGGACAGGGGGCAGGAACACTGAAGCTTTCTTT. Translated, it gives CASSQYGTGGRNTEAFF.